This paragraph reports one T cell receptor beta chain. Germline V gene lookup returns CDR1 MDHEN and CDR2 SYDVKM. The V segment lost 6 bases and the J segment 10 bases; nucleotides outside the gene matches: 3. CDR3 length: 12 residues. This entry comes from a study of blood T cell repertoires in COVID-19. Study-level background: COVID-19 samples collected from the United States, Italy and Spain covered acute and convalescent phases.

How the authors handled the data: Scientists estimated how many nucleated cells there were by amplifying reference gene primers. Produced via immunoSEQ multiplex PCR; TCRdb's table is partial and in-frame only. For V, J and clone size, that table is used; D and trimming come from the DNA. Among fewer than 300,000 clones listed, around nine tenths were seen once. The sample taken for sequencing was peripheral blood. This sequence joins TRBV28 and TRBJ1-5; 10 bases map to TRBD1. This sequence was found in a man aged 30 to 39 with acute or convalescent COVID-19. The CDR3 coding sequence is TGTGCCAGCAGGGACAGGGGGATCCCCCAGCATTTT. Translating gives CASRDRGIPQHF.